This paragraph covers one T cell receptor beta chain sequence. The target antigen is unknown. This record comes from a study of CD8+ T cells in alopecia areata. Study-wide context: Tofacitinib was taken orally by treated patients, and the dose was 5 to 10 mg twice daily.

Extracted from the samples, RNA was reverse transcribed into cDNA to serve as the sequencing template. Using immunoSEQ multiplex PCR, the repertoire was profiled, and TCRdb retains in-frame clones only, with some absent. The sample shows 120,000 or so clones, around two fifths of them seen only once. Overall study results and limits: The study found TCR sharing across patients less clear than in mice, possibly for HLA reasons.

Investigators sorted PBMCs to obtain both CD4+ and CD8+ T cells. Trimming took 5 bases from V and 8 from J; bases not matched to a gene: 11. This CDR3 region has 13 residues. Germline assignment: CDR1 GTSNPN and CDR2 SVGIG (reference sequence). This sequence was found in a human donor with alopecia areata. The chain uses TRBV30 and TRBJ1-2, with TRBD1 identical over 7 bases. Sequences were obtained from CD4+ T cells sorted from blood. CDR3 loop: CAWVGSTGYGYTF. The CDR3 DNA reads as TGTGCCTGGGTTGGTTCGACAGGGTACGGCTACACCTTC.